This T cell receptor beta chain was recorded in a study of OX40 agonist ivuxolimab in advanced cancers. Overall study: Enrolled patients in dose escalation had cancers that were hepatocellular carcinoma, melanoma, renal cell or head and neck cancer.

Comments on this clone: Its target is not known.

Broader study findings: On average, CD8+ T cells had more expanded clones than CD4+.

The protocol was immunoSEQ multiplex PCR, while the TCRdb copy is restricted to in-frame clones and leaves out a portion. The sample shows tens of thousands of clones, around 80% of them seen only once. The sequencing used CD4+ or CD8+ T cells sorted from blood, collected in a trial of the OX40 agonist ivuxolimab. The receptor was isolated from an adult with an advanced solid tumor such as melanoma, head and neck, liver or kidney cancer.

CDR3 region: CASSPGALAPDTQYF. The CDR3 DNA sequence: TGCGCCAGCAGCCCGGGGGCGCTAGCTCCAGATACGCAGTATTTT. V is TRBV5-1 and J is TRBJ2-3; the D call may be TRBD1 or TRBD2 (6 bases each). The CDR3 runs to 15 residues. The germline V gene encodes CDR1 SGHRS and CDR2 YFSETQ. Trimming removed 4 bases from V and 4 bases from J, with 16 bases in between.